This TCR beta chain came from a study of blood T cell repertoires in COVID-19. At the level of the study: From T cells, B-cell-depleted T cells, or PBMCs came the material, which was cDNA or gDNA.

TCRdb keeps only in-frame clones here, not all; method: immunoSEQ multiplex PCR. The top ten hold approximately 3% of the sample, which has about 240,000 clones, approximately 83% seen once. This clone was seen a few times. This CDR3 has 16 residues. The germline V and J ends were trimmed by 0 bases and 2 bases, with 15 bases remaining between them. Germline values: CDR1 SGHNT, CDR2 YYREEE (reference sequence). The chain is built from TRBV5-4 and TRBJ2-7; maybe TRBD2 (6 bases). The sequence derives from a woman under 40 who had recovered from COVID-19. Sequenced material: peripheral blood. The chain's CDR3 is CASSLAGTGRTYEQYF. As DNA, the CDR3 is TGTGCCAGCAGCTTGGCCGGGACTGGGAGGACCTACGAGCAGTACTTC. Looking up the rest from reference TRBV5-4 and TRBJ2-7 gives the full variable domain: ETGVTQSPTHLIKTRGQQVTLRCSSQSGHNTVSWYQQALGQGPQFIFQYYREEENGRGNFPPRFSGLQFPNYSSELNVNALELDDSALYLCASSLAGTGRTYEQYFGPGTRLTVT.